This T cell receptor (beta chain) originates from a study of blood T cell repertoires in COVID-19. Study-wide background: Researchers got acute and convalescent COVID-19 samples from the United States, Italy and Spain. PBMCs, B-cell-depleted T cells, or T cells were the source of the cDNA or gDNA that made up the material.

Per the original methods: Cell counts per sample came from amplifying reference gene primers. The method was immunoSEQ multiplex PCR; TCRdb's version includes in-frame clones alone and lacks a portion of them. D and trimming were read from the DNA, whereas the V and J calls and clone size are those reported in that table. The sample contains about 300,000 clones, approximately 88% of which appear only once. Per germline, CDR1 MGHRA and CDR2 YSYEKL. This CDR3 is built from 17 residues. V lost 0 bases and J lost 4; bases outside the gene matches: 7. This clonotype was obtained from a woman in her 30s who had recovered from COVID-19. This rearrangement joins TRBV4-1 to TRBJ1-5; TRBD1 matches 9 bases. The source material was peripheral blood. The CDR3, as DNA: TGCGCCAGCAGCCAAGATAGGGGGACAGGGAAAAATCAGCCCCAGCATTTT. This translates into CASSQDRGTGKNQPQHF.